The clone carrying this T cell receptor (delta chain) was detected only a few times. It differs at one base from a far larger clone, so likely a read error. The sample has other DNA sequences that encode this CDR3 too. The data belong to a study of γδ T cells in repeated Plasmodium falciparum infection. From germline, CDR1 is TSWWSYY and CDR2 QGS. The CDR3 sequence is 24 residues long. Flow sorting of PBMC yielded separate Vgamma9/Vdelta2+ and Vdelta2-negative gammadelta T cell populations for bulk repertoire analysis. TCRdb ran CATT on the multiplex PCR reads. The sample shows some 51,000 delta-chain clones, 1.9% of them seen only once.

V gene TRDV1 combines with J gene TRDJ1; 9 bases match TRDD3. The J gene comes from matching the DNA to germline here; TCRdb lacks it. The sequenced material came from gamma-delta T cells from blood. The sequence came from a pool of human donors (malaria-infected and uninfected, not separated). Written as DNA, the CDR3 is TGTGCTCTTGGGGAACTCTTCCCCCCTTTCCTACGACTAGCTGGGGGATCGTACACCGACAAACTCATCTTT. Amino acids: CALGELFPPFLRLAGGSYTDKLIF.